This passage covers 7 T cell receptor beta chains from one sample sequenced in a study of ipilimumab plus nivolumab after autologous stem cell transplantation (dated by TCRdb to the early 2020s). The library came from the immunoSEQ multiplex PCR assay. TCRdb obtained this table from immuneACCESS and retained in-frame rearrangements with V and J assigned. These tables miss some clones; where compared with another copy, unresolved V genes account for less than half of the shortfall, and the remainder is unexplained. This sample is represented by more than 20,000 clones; just over 75% of them were singletons. About a fifth of the sample is held by the ten biggest clonotypes. Sequencing used PBMCs, obtained in a trial of ipilimumab plus nivolumab as post-transplant consolidation. The receptors here all came from a male donor with diffuse large B-cell lymphoma.

The V and J genes are TRBV7-6 and TRBJ2-1; D ambiguous. The CDR3 spans 12 residues. V was shortened by 4 bases and J by 7 bases, with 8 bases between the two germline ends. CDR1 and CDR2 from the germline V gene are SGHVS and FNYEAQ. The CDR3 region is CASSSRWNEQFF. CDR3 nucleotides: TGTGCCAGCAGCTCCCGGTGGAATGAGCAGTTCTTC. Using reference TRBV7-6 and TRBJ2-1 for the parts outside the CDR3, the full variable domain is GAGVSQSPRYKVTKRGQDVALRCDPISGHVSLYWYRQALGQGPEFLTYFNYEAQQDKSGLPNDRFSAERPEGSISTLTIQRTEQRDSAMYRCASSSRWNEQFFGPGTRLTVL.

The chain employs TRBV5-1 and TRBJ2-5; D is perhaps TRBD2 (6 bases). CDR3 length: 14 residues. Germline V gene data show CDR1 as SGHRS and CDR2 as YFSETQ. Deletions cut 0 bases from V and 5 bases from J, with 11 bases between. The CDR3 nucleotides are TGCGCCAGCAGCTTGGCGGGGGTGGTGGAGACCCAGTACTTC. Encoded protein: CASSLAGVVETQYF.

The chain uses TRBV28 and TRBJ1-2; TRBD1 matches 8 bases. The V and J ends lost 5 bases and 0 bases, in that order; junction bases with no gene match: 5. From germline, CDR1 is MDHEN and CDR2 SYDVKM. This CDR3 has 15 amino acids. In DNA, the CDR3 is TGTGCCAGCAGTCGGACAGGGAAGGCTAACTATGGCTACACCTTC. Amino acid sequence: CASSRTGKANYGYTF.

This clone was seen just once. The rearrangement uses TRBV7-9 and TRBJ1-2; the D gene is possibly TRBD1 (6 bases). V was clipped by 5 bases and J by 7 bases, with 17 bases between them. This CDR3 is built from 14 residues. Germline V gives CDR1 SEHNR, CDR2 FQNEAQ (reference sequence). The CDR3 region is CASSPSWGAVGYTF. The DNA of the CDR3 is TGTGCCAGCAGCCCGAGTTGGGGGGCCGTTGGCTACACCTTC.

The rearrangement joins TRBV14 to TRBJ1-3; D call uncertain. CDR3 length: 14 residues. V lost 4 bases and J 2 bases, leaving 9 bases between the germline ends. The germline CDR1 and CDR2 sequences are SGHDN and FVKESK. CDR3 sequence reads: CASSRRDAGNTIYF. DNA for the CDR3: TGTGCCAGCAGCCGTCGGGATGCTGGAAACACCATATATTTT.

The chain uses TRBV9 and TRBJ2-3; 11 bases match TRBD2. This CDR3 region has 15 residues. Per the germline V gene, CDR1 is SGDLS and CDR2 is YYNGEE. Trimming removed 0 bases from V and 5 bases from J; junction bases left unmatched: 2. The CDR3 protein is CASSVGGTSGDTQYF. CDR3 DNA: TGTGCCAGCAGCGTAGGAGGGACTAGCGGAGATACGCAGTATTTT.

The chain joins TRBV28 to TRBJ1-1, with a weak D call TRBD1 (5 bases). CDR1 and CDR2 (germline): MDHEN, SYDVKM. The CDR3 length is 15 residues. The V and J ends lost 6 bases and 3 bases respectively, with 17 bases between them. In DNA form, the CDR3 reads TGTGCCAGCAGAACTTCCGGGACGGGGGACACTGAAGCTTTCTTT. Protein product: CASRTSGTGDTEAFF.